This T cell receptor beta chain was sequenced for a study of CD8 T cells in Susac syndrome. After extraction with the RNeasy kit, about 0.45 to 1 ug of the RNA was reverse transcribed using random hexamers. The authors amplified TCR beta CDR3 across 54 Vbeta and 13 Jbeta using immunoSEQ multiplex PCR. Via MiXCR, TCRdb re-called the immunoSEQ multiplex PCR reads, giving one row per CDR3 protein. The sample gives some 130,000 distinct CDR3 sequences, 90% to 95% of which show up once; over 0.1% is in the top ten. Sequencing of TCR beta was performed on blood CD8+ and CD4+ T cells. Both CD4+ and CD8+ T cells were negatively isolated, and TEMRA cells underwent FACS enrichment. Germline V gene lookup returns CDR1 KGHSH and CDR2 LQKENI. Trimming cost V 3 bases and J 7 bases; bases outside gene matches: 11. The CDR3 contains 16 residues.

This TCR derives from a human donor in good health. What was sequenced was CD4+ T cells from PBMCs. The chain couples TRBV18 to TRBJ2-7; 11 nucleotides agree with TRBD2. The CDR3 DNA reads TGTGCCAGCTCACCGGTGACTAGCGGGACTTTAGGGGAGCAGTACTTC. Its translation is CASSPVTSGTLGEQYF.